These T cell receptor beta chains were read from a single sample in a study of blood T cells in healthy people across ages. TCRdb ran MiXCR on the 5' RACE reads and lists one entry per CDR3 protein. The sample has 850,000 to 950,000 distinct CDR3 sequences, less than 35% seen once; the top ten hold 17%. The sequenced sample consisted of blood. These receptors all come from a woman aged 80 or older in good health. Both conserved end residues are part of each CDR3. A D gene is named only where the DNA matches it firmly. The size entry is marked missing in some rows and otherwise reads once, few, many or a size class.

D gene	V gene	J gene	clone size	CDR3 protein	CDR3 DNA
TRBD2	TRBV12-3/TRBV12-4	TRBJ2-7	-	CASSHPGTKQYF	TGTGCCAGCAGTCATCCAGGGACTAAGCAGTACTTC
TRBD1	TRBV6-2/TRBV6-3	TRBJ1-2	-	CASSSSFQGANGYTF	TGTGCCAGCAGTTCTTCTTTTCAGGGGGCCAATGGCTACACCTTC
-	TRBV12-3/TRBV12-4	TRBJ1-1	many	CASSSQSSMNTEAFF	TGTGCCAGCAGTTCCCAATCTTCTATGAACACTGAAGCTTTCTTT
TRBD1	TRBV18	TRBJ2-1	-	CASSQQGAYNERFF	TGTGCCAGCTCACAGCAGGGGGCCTACAATGAGCGGTTCTTC
TRBD2	TRBV20-1	TRBJ2-1	many	CSARDDGLAGGDEQFF	TGCAGTGCTAGAGATGACGGTCTAGCGGGGGGTGATGAGCAGTTCTTC
-	TRBV28	TRBJ1-2	-	CASSLVQGMSGYTF	TGTGCCAGCAGTTTGGTCCAGGGGATGAGTGGCTACACCTTC
TRBD2	TRBV20-1	TRBJ2-1	-	CSASTREDSYNEQFF	TGCAGTGCTAGTACGCGGGAGGACTCCTACAATGAGCAGTTCTTC
-	TRBV7-6	TRBJ1-4	-	CASSLGSAGNEKLFF	TGTGCCAGCAGCTTGGGCTCAGCGGGTAATGAAAAACTGTTTTTT
TRBD2	TRBV7-2	TRBJ2-3	-	CASSLAGGGIDTQYF	TGTGCCAGCAGCCTAGCGGGAGGGGGCATTGATACGCAGTATTTT
TRBD2	TRBV20-1	TRBJ2-7	once	CSLENPGLAGLEQYF	TGCAGCCTAGAAAATCCGGGACTAGCGGGGCTTGAGCAGTACTTC
TRBD2	TRBV5-1	TRBJ2-5	few	CASSTRGGETQYF	TGCGCCAGCAGCACGCGGGGGGGGGAGACCCAGTACTTC
-	TRBV14	TRBJ2-2	-	CASSHASAVTGELFF	TGTGCCAGCAGCCACGCTAGCGCGGTCACCGGGGAGCTGTTTTTT
TRBD2	TRBV29-1	TRBJ2-1	-	CSAKQSSGGYNEQFF	TGCAGCGCGAAACAGTCTAGCGGGGGGTACAATGAGCAGTTCTTC
-	TRBV20-1	TRBJ1-4	few	CSARTTNEKLFF	TGCAGTGCACGGACAACTAATGAAAAACTGTTTTTT
-	TRBV7-9	TRBJ1-1	-	CASSLDRLAFF	TGTGCCAGCAGCTTAGACCGGCTCGCTTTCTTT
TRBD1	TRBV12-3/TRBV12-4	TRBJ2-2	many	CASTRDRNTGELFF	TGTGCCAGCACTAGGGACAGGAACACCGGGGAGCTGTTTTTT
-	TRBV12-3/TRBV12-4	TRBJ2-2	-	CASSLGEGELFF	TGTGCCAGCAGTTTGGGGGAGGGGGAGCTGTTTTTT
TRBD1	TRBV11-2	TRBJ1-4	-	CASSFGQGAGKLFF	TGTGCCAGCAGCTTTGGACAGGGGGCTGGAAAACTGTTTTTT
TRBD2	TRBV6-5	TRBJ2-3	many	CASRPGLSTDTQYF	TGCGCCAGCAGACCGGGACTAAGCACAGATACGCAGTATTTT
TRBD2	TRBV20-1	TRBJ2-3	many	CSARRRGGTDTQYF	TGCAGTGCTAGGCGGCGGGGGGGCACAGATACGCAGTATTTT
TRBD1	TRBV5-1	TRBJ2-5	many	CASSLDDRVQYF	TGCGCCAGCAGCTTGGACGACAGGGTCCAGTACTTC
TRBD1	TRBV6-2/TRBV6-3	TRBJ2-2	-	CASINRGTNTGELFF	TGTGCCAGCATTAACAGGGGCACGAACACCGGGGAGCTGTTTTTT
TRBD2	TRBV20-1	TRBJ2-3	many	CSAVRQRGGTTDTQYF	TGCAGTGCCGTTCGCCAGCGGGGGGGTACCACAGATACGCAGTATTTT
TRBD1	TRBV28	TRBJ2-5	-	CASSRHQGDQETQYF	TGTGCCAGCAGCCGCCATCAGGGGGACCAAGAGACCCAGTACTTC
-	TRBV6-5	TRBJ2-7	many	CASSYSAGASEEQYF	TGTGCCAGCAGTTACTCAGCAGGGGCCTCGGAAGAGCAGTACTTC
-	TRBV5-1	TRBJ2-7	-	CASSTAGTSYEQYF	TGCGCCAGCAGCACCGCAGGGACCTCCTACGAGCAGTACTTC
TRBD1	TRBV7-4	TRBJ2-1	-	CASSVVSTGGYNEQFF	TGTGCCAGCAGCGTAGTTTCTACAGGGGGATACAATGAGCAGTTCTTC
-	TRBV12-3/TRBV12-4	TRBJ2-3	-	CASSRRQLSADTQYF	TGTGCCAGCAGCCGTCGACAGCTTAGCGCAGATACGCAGTATTTT
TRBD2	TRBV7-2	TRBJ2-5	-	CTSSRGLAGGRETQYF	TGTACCAGCAGCAGAGGACTAGCGGGGGGGCGGGAGACCCAGTACTTC
TRBD1	TRBV5-6	TRBJ2-4	-	CASTARGTGSSVAKNIQYF	TGTGCCAGCACCGCCCGAGGGACAGGGTCATCAGTAGCCAAAAACATTCAGTACTTC
-	TRBV4-3	TRBJ2-5	many	CASSRTSGVQETQYF	TGCGCCAGCAGCCGCACCTCAGGGGTCCAAGAGACCCAGTACTTC
-	TRBV7-9	TRBJ1-1	once	CASSLKVKNTEAFF	TGTGCCAGCAGCTTAAAAGTAAAGAACACTGAAGCTTTCTTT
TRBD1	TRBV7-8	TRBJ2-1	-	CASSVGQGAYDEQFF	TGTGCCAGCAGCGTGGGACAGGGGGCTTACGATGAGCAGTTCTTC
TRBD1	TRBV12-3/TRBV12-4	TRBJ2-5	many	CASSLAGTAQETQYF	TGTGCCAGCAGTTTAGCGGGGACAGCCCAAGAGACCCAGTACTTC
-	TRBV5-1	TRBJ2-2	-	CASSLMTGSGTGELFF	TGTGCCAGCAGCCTGATGACGGGAAGCGGCACCGGGGAGCTGTTTTTT